This T cell receptor beta chain derives from a study of spatial heterogeneity in lung cancer. Background on the study: The donor group consisted of over 55 patients who had untreated, early-stage non-small cell lung cancer. Raw reads contained each unique TCR and UMI combination more than ten times on average. Regarding the study as a whole: Ubiquitous expanded tumor TCRs appeared in blood more at resection than follow-up.

This CDR3 spans 15 amino acids. The germline CDR1 and CDR2 sequences are SGHRS and YFSETQ. V was clipped by 0 bases and J by 3 bases; unmatched bases: 3. Regarding time point: blood at routine non-recurrence follow-up after resection. Unsorted whole RNA samples from tumor, nontumor lung or frozen PBMC were sequenced. This clonotype was observed at least ten times. The antigen is unknown. TCRdb reprocessed the 5' RACE reads via MiXCR and lists one record per CDR3 protein. The repertoire includes about 52,000 distinct CDR3 sequences, roughly 7.4% of them detected once, and approximately 40% sits in the top ten.

This sample comprised PBMCs, obtained at follow-up. The chain combines TRBV5-1 with TRBJ2-3; 8 bases match TRBD2. This sequence originates from a female donor with early-stage non-small cell lung cancer. CDR3 in amino acids: CASSLVSSGTDTQYF. CDR3 coding DNA: TGCGCCAGCAGCTTGGTGTCTAGCGGGACAGATACGCAGTATTTT.